The source of this TCR beta chain is a study of identical twins. A template switching step contributed a universal primer site, while unique molecular identifiers were present in the cDNA. TCRdb independently ran MiXCR on the 5' RACE reads; one entry per CDR3 protein. This table has some 1,700,000 distinct CDR3 sequences, roughly a third appearing once. Overall study results and limits: The study based its conclusions on cross-sectional statistical analysis and did not follow the same donors. Zero-insertion analyses might be partly confounded by invariant T cells like MAIT and iNKT. Beta clonotypes that were abundant in cord blood contained fewer insertions, a pattern absent from memory repertoires.

This clonotype turned up a few times. Its antigen is still unknown. The sample consisted of cord blood. This TCR came from a newborn girl in good health.

This CDR3 reads CASSYAGTPGPQYF. The CDR3 DNA is TGTGCCAGCAGTTACGCCGGGACTCCCGGCCCTCAGTATTTT. V is TRBV6-6 and J is TRBJ2-3; the D gene is possibly TRBD2 (6 bases). CDR3 length equals 14 residues. The V gene lost 2 bases and the J gene lost 12 bases, with 18 bases spanning the gap. Germline CDR1 reads MNHNY; CDR2 reads SVGAGI (reference sequence).